This T cell receptor beta chain was sequenced during a study of T-cell memory formation after mild COVID-19. Overall study findings and caveats: Second-wave clones peaking on day 37 lacked confirmed SARS-CoV-2 specificity. Pre-infection memory already had some responding clones, implying cross-reactive memory joined. Most CD4+ clones that shrank were in CM and EM, while CD8+ ones turned up in EMRA.

This clonotype was observed a handful of times. The antigen remains unidentified. Libraries for TCRalpha and TCRbeta carried sample barcodes and unique molecular identifiers via 5'RACE. TCRdb reprocessed the 5' RACE reads via MiXCR and lists one record per CDR3 protein. The table shows more than 350,000 distinct CDR3 sequences, with about a sixth occurring only once. V was pared by 5 bases and J by 6 bases, with 9 bases of the junction left unmatched. CDR3 size: 13 residues. From germline, CDR1 is SQVTM and CDR2 ANQGSEA. The TCR sequence derives from a man aged 18 to 30 who had mild COVID-19 (a few samples of this study predate the infection). Cell type and time point are not known. Sequencing used PBMCs or a T cell subset sorted from them (not recorded which). The rearrangement links TRBV29-1 to TRBJ1-2; 7 nucleotides line up with TRBD1. The CDR3 region is CSVRQGHLDGYTF. CDR3 nucleotide sequence: TGCAGCGTTCGACAGGGACATTTGGATGGCTACACCTTC.